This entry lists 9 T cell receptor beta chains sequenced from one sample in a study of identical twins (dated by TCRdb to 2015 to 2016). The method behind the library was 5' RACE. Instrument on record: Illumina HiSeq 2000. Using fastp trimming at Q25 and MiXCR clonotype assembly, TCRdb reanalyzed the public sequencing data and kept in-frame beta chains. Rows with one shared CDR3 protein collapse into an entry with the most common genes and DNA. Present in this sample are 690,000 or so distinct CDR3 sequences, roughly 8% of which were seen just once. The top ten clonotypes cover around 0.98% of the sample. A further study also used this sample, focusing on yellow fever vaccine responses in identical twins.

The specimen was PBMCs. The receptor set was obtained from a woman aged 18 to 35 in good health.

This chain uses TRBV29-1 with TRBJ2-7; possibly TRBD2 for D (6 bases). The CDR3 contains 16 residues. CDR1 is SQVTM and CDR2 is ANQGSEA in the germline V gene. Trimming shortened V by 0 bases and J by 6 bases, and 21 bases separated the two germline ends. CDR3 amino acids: CSVEDLPGSGGSEQYF. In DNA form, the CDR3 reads TGCAGCGTTGAAGATCTTCCAGGGAGCGGAGGGTCCGAGCAGTACTTC.

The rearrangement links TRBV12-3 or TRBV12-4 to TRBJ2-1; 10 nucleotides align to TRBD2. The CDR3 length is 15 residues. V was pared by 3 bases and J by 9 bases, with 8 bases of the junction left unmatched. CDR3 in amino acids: CASSFSGRSIGEQFF. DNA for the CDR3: TGTGCCAGCAGTTTTAGCGGGAGGAGTATAGGTGAGCAGTTCTTC.

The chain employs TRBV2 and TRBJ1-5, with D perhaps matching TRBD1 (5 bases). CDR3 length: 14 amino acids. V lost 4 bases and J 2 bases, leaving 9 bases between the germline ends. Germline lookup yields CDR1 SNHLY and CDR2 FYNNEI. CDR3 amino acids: CASSAGIGNQPQHF. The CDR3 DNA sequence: TGTGCCAGCAGTGCAGGGATAGGCAATCAGCCCCAGCATTTT.

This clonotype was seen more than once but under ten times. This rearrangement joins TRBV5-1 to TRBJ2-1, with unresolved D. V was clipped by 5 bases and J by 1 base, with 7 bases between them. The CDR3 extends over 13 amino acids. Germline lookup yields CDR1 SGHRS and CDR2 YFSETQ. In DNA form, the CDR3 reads TGCGCCAGCAGGATAGCTTCCTACAATGAGCAGTTCTTC. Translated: CASRIASYNEQFF.

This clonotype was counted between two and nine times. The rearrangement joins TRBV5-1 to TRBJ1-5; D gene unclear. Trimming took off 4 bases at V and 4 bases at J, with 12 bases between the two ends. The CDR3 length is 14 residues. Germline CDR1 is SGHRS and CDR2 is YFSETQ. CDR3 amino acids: CASSPDQRNQPQHF. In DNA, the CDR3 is TGCGCCAGCAGCCCAGACCAGAGAAATCAGCCCCAGCATTTT. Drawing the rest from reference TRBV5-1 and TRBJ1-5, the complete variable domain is KAGVTQTPRYLIKTRGQQVTLSCSPISGHRSVSWYQQTPGQGLQFLFEYFSETQRNKGNFPGRFSGRQFSNSRSEMNVSTLELGDSALYLCASSPDQRNQPQHFGDGTRLSIL.

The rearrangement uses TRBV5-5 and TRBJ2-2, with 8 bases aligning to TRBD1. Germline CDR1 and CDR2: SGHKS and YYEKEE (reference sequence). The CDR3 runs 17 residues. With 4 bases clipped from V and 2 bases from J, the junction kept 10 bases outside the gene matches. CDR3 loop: CASSLRTGQDNTGELFF. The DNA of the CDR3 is TGTGCCAGCAGCCTGCGGACAGGGCAGGATAACACCGGGGAGCTGTTTTTT.

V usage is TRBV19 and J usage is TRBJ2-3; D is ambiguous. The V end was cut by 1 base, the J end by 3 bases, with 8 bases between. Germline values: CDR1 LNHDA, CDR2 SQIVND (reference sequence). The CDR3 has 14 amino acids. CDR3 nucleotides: TGTGCCAGTAGTATAGGGCGAGGAACAGATACGCAGTATTTT. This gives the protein CASSIGRGTDTQYF.

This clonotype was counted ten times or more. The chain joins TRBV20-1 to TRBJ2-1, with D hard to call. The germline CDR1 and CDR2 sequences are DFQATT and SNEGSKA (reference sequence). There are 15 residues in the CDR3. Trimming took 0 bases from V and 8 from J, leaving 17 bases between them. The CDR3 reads CSARDVSRVRDEQFF. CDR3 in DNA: TGCAGTGCTAGAGACGTCTCTAGGGTGAGAGATGAGCAGTTCTTC.

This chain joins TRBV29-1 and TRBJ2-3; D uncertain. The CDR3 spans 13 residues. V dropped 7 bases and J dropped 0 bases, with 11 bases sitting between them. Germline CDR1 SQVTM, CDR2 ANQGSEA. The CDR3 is CSGRWRSTDTQYF. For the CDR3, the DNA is TGCAGCGGTCGGTGGCGGAGCACAGATACGCAGTATTTT.